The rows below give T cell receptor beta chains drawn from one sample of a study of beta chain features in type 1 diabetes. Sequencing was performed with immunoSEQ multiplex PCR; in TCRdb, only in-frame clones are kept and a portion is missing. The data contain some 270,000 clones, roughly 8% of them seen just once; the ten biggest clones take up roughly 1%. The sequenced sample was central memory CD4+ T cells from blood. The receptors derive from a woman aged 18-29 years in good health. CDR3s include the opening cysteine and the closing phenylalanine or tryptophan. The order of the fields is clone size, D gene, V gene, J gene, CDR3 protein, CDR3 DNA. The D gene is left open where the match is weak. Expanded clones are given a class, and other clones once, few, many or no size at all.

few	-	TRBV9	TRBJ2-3	CASSVDTDTQYF	TGTGCCAGCAGCGTAGATACAGATACGCAGTATTTT
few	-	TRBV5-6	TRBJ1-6	CASSRRVSTLNSPLHF	TGTGCCAGCAGCCGTCGCGTGTCGACCCTTAATTCACCCCTCCACTTT
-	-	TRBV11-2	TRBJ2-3	CASSSIAGTDTQYF	TGTGCCAGCAGCTCAATAGCGGGCACAGATACGCAGTATTTT
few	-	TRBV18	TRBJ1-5	CASSMGNTNQPQHF	TGTGCCAGCTCGATGGGGAACACCAATCAGCCCCAGCATTTT
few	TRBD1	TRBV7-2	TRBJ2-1	CASTPGTASLYNEQFF	TGTGCCAGCACCCCCGGGACAGCTTCATTATACAATGAGCAGTTCTTC
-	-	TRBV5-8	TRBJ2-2	CASSLWGRGVPGELFF	TGTGCCAGCAGCTTGTGGGGCAGGGGAGTCCCCGGGGAGCTGTTTTTT
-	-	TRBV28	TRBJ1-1	CASRPSGGWRTEAFF	TGTGCCAGCAGACCCTCGGGGGGGTGGAGAACTGAAGCTTTCTTT
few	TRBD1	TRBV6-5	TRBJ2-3	CASSYSRAGGADTQYF	TGTGCCAGCAGTTACTCTCGGGCAGGGGGAGCAGATACGCAGTATTTT
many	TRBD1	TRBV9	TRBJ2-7	CASSLGEGTAYEQYF	TGTGCCAGCAGCTTGGGAGAGGGGACAGCCTACGAGCAGTACTTC
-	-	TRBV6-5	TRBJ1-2	CASSYSGGGDYGYTF	TGTGCCAGCAGTTACTCTGGGGGTGGCGACTATGGCTACACCTTC
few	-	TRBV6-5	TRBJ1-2	CASSSGWQGSGGYTF	TGTGCCAGCAGCTCGGGGTGGCAGGGTTCGGGCGGCTACACCTTC
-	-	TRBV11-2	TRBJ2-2	CASSPQGLNTGELFF	TGTGCCAGCAGCCCCCAGGGACTCAACACCGGGGAGCTGTTTTTT
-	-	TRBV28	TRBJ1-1	CASSLRYTEAFF	TGTGCCAGCAGTTTAAGGTACACTGAAGCTTTCTTT
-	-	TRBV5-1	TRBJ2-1	CASSLGQHNEQFF	TGCGCCAGCAGCTTGGGACAGCACAATGAGCAGTTCTTC
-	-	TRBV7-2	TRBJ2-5	CASSFKGTQYF	TGTGCCAGCAGCTTTAAAGGGACCCAGTACTTC
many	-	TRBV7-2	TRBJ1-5	CASSLGQSNQPQHF	TGTGCCAGCAGCTTGGGGCAGAGCAATCAGCCCCAGCATTTT
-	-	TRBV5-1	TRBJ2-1	CASSFGLRDNEQFF	TGCGCCAGCAGCTTCGGGCTAAGAGATAATGAGCAGTTCTTC
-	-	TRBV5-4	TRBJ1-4	CASSLKQGGEKLFF	TGTGCCAGCAGCTTGAAACAGGGCGGCGAAAAACTGTTTTTT
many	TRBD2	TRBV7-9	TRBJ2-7	CASNALAGAHEQYF	TGTGCCAGCAACGCACTAGCGGGAGCCCACGAGCAGTACTTC
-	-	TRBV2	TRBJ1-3	CASSQGLSGNTIYF	TGTGCCAGCAGCCAGGGACTCAGCGGAAACACCATATATTTT
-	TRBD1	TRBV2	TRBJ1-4	CASTRQGSNEKLFF	TGTGCCAGCACCCGACAGGGTTCTAATGAAAAACTGTTTTTT
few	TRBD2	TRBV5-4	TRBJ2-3	CASSRTSGRLDTQYF	TGTGCCAGCAGCCGGACTAGCGGGAGGTTAGATACGCAGTATTTT
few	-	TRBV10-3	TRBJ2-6	CAISDLGASGANVLTF	TGTGCCATCAGTGATCTGGGAGCCTCTGGGGCCAACGTCCTGACTTTC